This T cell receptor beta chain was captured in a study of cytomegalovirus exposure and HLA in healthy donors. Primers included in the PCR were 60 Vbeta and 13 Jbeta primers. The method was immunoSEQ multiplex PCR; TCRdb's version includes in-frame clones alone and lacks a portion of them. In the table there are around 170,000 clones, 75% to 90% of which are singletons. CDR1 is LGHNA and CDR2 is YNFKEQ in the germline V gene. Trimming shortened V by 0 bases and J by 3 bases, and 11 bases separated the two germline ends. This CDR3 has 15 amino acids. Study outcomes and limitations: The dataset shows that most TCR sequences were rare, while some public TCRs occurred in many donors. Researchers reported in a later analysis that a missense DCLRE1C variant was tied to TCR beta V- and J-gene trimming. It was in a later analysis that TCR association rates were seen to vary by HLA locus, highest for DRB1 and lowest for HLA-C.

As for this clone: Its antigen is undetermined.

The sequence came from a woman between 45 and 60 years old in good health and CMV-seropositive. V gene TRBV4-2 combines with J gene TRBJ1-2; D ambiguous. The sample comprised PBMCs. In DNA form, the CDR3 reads TGTGCCAGCAGCCAAGATCTGGGCTTACACTATGGCTACACCTTC. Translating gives CASSQDLGLHYGYTF.